These T cell receptor beta chains were read from a single sample in a study of regulatory T cells in long-lasting Graves disease. Using its own MiXCR run on the multiplex PCR reads, TCRdb lists one record per CDR3 protein. This sample yields approximately 480,000 distinct CDR3 sequences, of which about 17% are seen a single time; roughly an eighth belongs to the top ten. These data also formed part of another study, on T cells in Graves' hyperthyroidism and ophthalmopathy.

The sample consisted of peripheral blood mononuclear cells (PBMCs), taken at new diagnosis, from a patient treated with antithyroid drugs. These receptors were taken from a man aged 35-49 years with Graves disease. The CDR3 runs from the conserved cysteine through the conserved F or W.

CASKKQGANTGELFF	TRBJ2-2	TRBV6-1
CASSPEGHQGGYTF	TRBJ1-2	TRBV7-3
CASSGKKWEQYF	TRBJ2-7	TRBV10-1
CASSAPGLPDETQYF	TRBJ2-5	TRBV6-1
CASSLSGGRGEQYF	TRBJ2-7	TRBV28
CASSQLTQGTNTGELFF	TRBJ2-2	TRBV5-1
CASRETGANYGYTF	TRBJ1-2	TRBV6-1
CASSGTGREQFF	TRBJ2-1	TRBV6-2/TRBV6-3
CSVETSDTQYF	TRBJ2-3	TRBV29-1
CASSPSRTTSYNEQFF	TRBJ2-1	TRBV11-2
CAISRDTTNYGYTF	TRBJ1-2	TRBV10-3
CASSTPGGGINNQPQHF	TRBJ1-5	TRBV6-1
CSAIPLAGNSYEQYF	TRBJ2-7	TRBV29-1
CASSPRPTHDGANNEQFF	TRBJ2-1	TRBV28
CASSLGLAGAGDYNEQFF	TRBJ2-1	TRBV5-1
CASGTRGAIAGQSYNEQFF	TRBJ2-1	TRBV28
CASSKRPGQGHEQYF	TRBJ2-7	TRBV12-3/TRBV12-4
CASSEARWVLDEQFF	TRBJ2-1	TRBV2
CASTRLEGETQYF	TRBJ2-5	TRBV6-1
CASTAGGTDTQYF	TRBJ2-3	TRBV19
CASSLDRVEAGSYEQYF	TRBJ2-7	TRBV11-2
CASSLAGIRNEQYF	TRBJ2-7	TRBV7-9
CASTDRVIEQYF	TRBJ2-7	TRBV6-1
CASSWTVNEKLFF	TRBJ1-4	TRBV6-2/TRBV6-3
CSARDLIGTRPKLFF	TRBJ1-4	TRBV20-1
CASSPIHNYGYTF	TRBJ1-2	TRBV12-3/TRBV12-4
CSAQGRRSLYNERFF	TRBJ2-1	TRBV20-1
CASTHPRTGYYEQYF	TRBJ2-7	TRBV6-1
CASSLLGTVQFF	TRBJ2-1	TRBV28
CSAFGTSGHIAYNEQFF	TRBJ2-1	TRBV20-1
CASAGPGAKNIQYF	TRBJ2-4	TRBV6-2/TRBV6-3
CASSHGTSGRNEQFF	TRBJ2-1	TRBV11-2
CSAPLVGYEQYF	TRBJ2-7	TRBV20-1
CAWSWTGTGGYEQYF	TRBJ2-7	TRBV30
CASSLVGNQPQHF	TRBJ1-5	TRBV28
CASSYSKSAKPGFSPLHF	TRBJ1-6	TRBV6-5
CASSHGPQVYYGYTF	TRBJ1-2	TRBV3-1
CASSLDGPEQFF	TRBJ2-1	TRBV7-9
CASSLGGADGYTF	TRBJ1-2	TRBV27
CASIPNIGLGSYTF	TRBJ1-2	TRBV12-3/TRBV12-4
CAISELQGQGVGELFF	TRBJ2-2	TRBV10-3
CASSVPLGAGSTDTQYF	TRBJ2-3	TRBV2
CASSPTQGAREQYF	TRBJ2-7	TRBV7-3
CASSQEYPGGPRMETQYF	TRBJ2-5	TRBV4-2
CASSPLRGTEAFF	TRBJ1-1	TRBV18
CASSGGQTYGYTF	TRBJ1-2	TRBV2
CSAKPASGSTDTQYF	TRBJ2-3	TRBV20-1
CASSIEAIIPYNEQFF	TRBJ2-1	TRBV19
CASSSGPRNTIYF	TRBJ1-3	TRBV18
CASSSTGVGSPLHF	TRBJ1-6	TRBV11-2